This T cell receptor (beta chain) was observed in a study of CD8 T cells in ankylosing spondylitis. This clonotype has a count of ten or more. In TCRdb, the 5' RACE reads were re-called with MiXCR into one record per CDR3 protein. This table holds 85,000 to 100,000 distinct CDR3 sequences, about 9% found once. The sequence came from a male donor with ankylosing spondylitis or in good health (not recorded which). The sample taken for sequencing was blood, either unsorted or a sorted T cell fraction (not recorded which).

CDR3 nucleotide sequence: TGTGCCAGGGGCAGGGACAACTCCTATAATTCACCCCTCCACTTT. Protein sequence: CARGRDNSYNSPLHF. The chain uses TRBV6-9 and TRBJ1-6, with D possibly matching TRBD1 (6 bases). CDR3 length equals 15 residues. V dropped 9 bases and J dropped 0 bases, with 12 bases sitting between them. Germline CDR1 is MNHGY and CDR2 is SVAAGI.